One sample yielded the 11 T cell receptor beta chains listed below, sequenced in a study of blood T cell repertoires in COVID-19. TCRdb's copy holds only in-frame clones and misses some; the assay was immunoSEQ multiplex PCR. Altogether roughly 400,000 clones are present, roughly 87% being singletons, with the ten largest covering approximately 2.1%. Source material: PBMCs or T cells enriched from blood (not recorded which). These receptor sequences come from a woman between 40 and 50 years old with acute COVID-19.

The V call is TRBV27, the J call TRBJ2-3, with D uncertain. This CDR3 is built from 13 residues. Trimming removed 6 bases from V and 0 bases from J, with 7 bases in between. Germline lookup yields CDR1 MNHEY and CDR2 SMNVEV (reference sequence). The CDR3 sequence is CASSYASTDTQYF. The CDR3 DNA sequence: TGTGCCAGCAGCTACGCTAGCACAGATACGCAGTATTTT.

This CDR3 reads CASSRFPKGVHNEKLFF. CDR3 coding DNA: TGTGCCAGCAGCAGATTCCCGAAGGGGGTGCATAATGAAAAACTGTTTTTT. The chain employs TRBV21-1 and TRBJ1-4; the tabulated D call, TRBD1, remains unverified against the DNA. TRBV21-1 is an annotated pseudogene. The CDR3 runs 17 residues.

The CDR3 DNA reads TGTGCCAGTAGTATAGAACAGGGTTGGAATCAGCCCCAGCATTTT. This translates into CASSIEQGWNQPQHF. This chain connects TRBV19 to TRBJ1-5, with D perhaps matching TRBD1 (6 bases). The CDR3 spans 15 residues. Germline CDR1 and CDR2: LNHDA and SQIVND (reference sequence). The ends were cut back, 0 bases at V and 4 bases at J, with 10 bases in the middle.

The chain combines TRBV18 with TRBJ2-3; D is perhaps TRBD2 (6 bases). The germline V gene encodes CDR1 KGHSH and CDR2 LQKENI. The CDR3 has 15 residues. Trimming pared 5 bases from V and 4 bases from J, leaving 16 bases between. Here the CDR3 reads CASSSTRGSADTQYF. CDR3 nucleotides: TGTGCCAGCTCATCAACCCGGGGGTCGGCAGATACGCAGTATTTT.

V is TRBV15 and J is TRBJ2-5; TRBD2 agrees at 9 bases. This CDR3 contains 16 residues. V shed 5 bases and J 5 bases; nucleotides not matched to a gene: 12. Germline V CDR1 and CDR2: LNHNV, YYDKDF (reference sequence). CDR3 DNA: TGTGCCACCAGCTCTCGAGGCGGGGGGGCTTGGGAGACCCAGTACTTC. Its translation is CATSSRGGGAWETQYF.

The V and J genes are TRBV21-1 and TRBJ2-5; no DNA check was done on the table's D call, TRBD2. TRBV21-1 is assigned pseudogene status. The CDR3 contains 14 residues. DNA for the CDR3: TGTGCCAGCAGCGGGAGGGACTACCAAGAGACCCAGTACTTC. Translation: CASSGRDYQETQYF.

CDR3 sequence: CASSLQGGRSAADTQYF. In nucleotides, the CDR3 is TGTGCCAGCAGCTTGCAGGGCGGCCGGTCCGCCGCAGATACGCAGTATTTT. V is TRBV5-8 and J is TRBJ2-3, with D perhaps matching TRBD1 (5 bases). The germline V gene encodes CDR1 SGHTS and CDR2 YDEGEE. This CDR3 is built from 17 residues. Trimming left V 1 base short and J 4 bases short, with 19 bases between. Supplemented by reference TRBV5-8 and TRBJ2-3, the full variable domain reads EAGVTQSPTHLIKTRGQQATLRCSPISGHTSVYWYQQALGLGLQFLLWYDEGEERNRGNFPPRFSGRQFPNYSSELNVNALELEDSALYLCASSLQGGRSAADTQYFGPGTRLTVL.

The chain joins TRBV20-1 to TRBJ1-2; the D gene is possibly TRBD1 (6 bases). The V gene lost 6 bases and the J gene lost 8 bases, with 13 bases spanning the gap. From germline, CDR1 is DFQATT and CDR2 SNEGSKA (reference sequence). The CDR3 is 11 residues long. The CDR3 loop is CSAPGTWGYTF. Written as DNA, the CDR3 is TGCAGTGCACCCGGGACATGGGGCTACACCTTC.

The chain combines TRBV20-1 with TRBJ1-2; the D is unclear. Trimming left V 6 bases short and J 4 bases short, with 9 bases between. The CDR3 runs to 11 residues. Germline V gives CDR1 DFQATT, CDR2 SNEGSKA (reference sequence). CDR3 DNA sequence: TGCAGTGCGTCCGGTCTCTATGGCTACACCTTC. Translating gives CSASGLYGYTF.

The chain has TRBV7-9 and TRBJ2-1; TRBD2 is a possible D gene (6 bases). The CDR3 is made up of 18 amino acids. Trimming removed 1 base at V and 0 bases at J, with 16 bases between. CDR1 is SEHNR and CDR2 is FQNEAQ in the germline V gene (reference sequence). CDR3 amino acids: CASSLGGVAVPSYNEQFF. CDR3 bases: TGTGCCAGCAGCTTAGGGGGGGTAGCGGTTCCCTCCTACAATGAGCAGTTCTTC.

V gene TRBV14 combines with J gene TRBJ2-2; D gene uncertain. CDR1 and CDR2 from the germline V gene are SGHDN and FVKESK. The CDR3 has 13 amino acids. V shed 4 bases and J shed 6 bases, with 9 bases lying between them. The CDR3 coding sequence is TGTGCCAGCAGCCGTTTTTCCTCCGGGGAGCTGTTTTTT. It yields the protein CASSRFSSGELFF.